This TCR beta chain came from a study of blood T cell repertoires in COVID-19. Measured with immunoSEQ multiplex PCR; TCRdb has only the in-frame clones, and not every one. The table lists nearly 350,000 clones, about nine tenths of them singletons. This receptor was obtained from a woman in her 70s with COVID-19, enrolled during active disease. The sample taken for sequencing was peripheral blood.

The CDR3 nucleotides read TGTGCCAGCAGCTTGGGGATTGGGGGGGCTACCGGGGAGCTGTTTTTT. Translating it yields CASSLGIGGATGELFF. This chain connects TRBV7-2 to TRBJ2-2, with D perhaps matching TRBD2 (7 bases). This CDR3 spans 16 amino acids. The V gene's germline CDR1 is SGHTA and CDR2 FQGNSA. Trimming pared 3 bases from V and 5 bases from J, leaving 16 bases between.